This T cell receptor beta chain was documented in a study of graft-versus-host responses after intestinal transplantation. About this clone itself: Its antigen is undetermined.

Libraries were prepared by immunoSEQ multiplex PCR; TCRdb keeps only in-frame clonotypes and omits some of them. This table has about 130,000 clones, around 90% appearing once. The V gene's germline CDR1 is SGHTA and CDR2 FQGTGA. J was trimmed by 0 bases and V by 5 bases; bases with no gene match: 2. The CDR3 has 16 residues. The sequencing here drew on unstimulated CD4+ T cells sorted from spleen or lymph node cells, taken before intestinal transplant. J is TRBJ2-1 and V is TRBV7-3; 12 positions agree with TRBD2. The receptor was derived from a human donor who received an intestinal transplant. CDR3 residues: CASSPSGGGSYNEQFF. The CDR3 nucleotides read TGTGCCAGCAGCCCTAGCGGGGGGGGCTCCTACAATGAGCAGTTCTTC.